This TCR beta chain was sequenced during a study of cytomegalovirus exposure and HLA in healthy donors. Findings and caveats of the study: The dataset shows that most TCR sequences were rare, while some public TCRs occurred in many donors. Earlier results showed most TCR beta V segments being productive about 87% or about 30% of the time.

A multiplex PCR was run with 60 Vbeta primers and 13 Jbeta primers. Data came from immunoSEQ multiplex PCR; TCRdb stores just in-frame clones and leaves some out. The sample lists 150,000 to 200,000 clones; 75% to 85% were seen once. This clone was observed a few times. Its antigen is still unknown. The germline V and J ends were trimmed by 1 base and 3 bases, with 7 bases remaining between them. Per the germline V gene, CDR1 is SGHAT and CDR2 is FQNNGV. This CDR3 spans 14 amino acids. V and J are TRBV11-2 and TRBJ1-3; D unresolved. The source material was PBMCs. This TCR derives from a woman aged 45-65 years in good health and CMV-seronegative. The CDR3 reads CASSLGASGNTIYF. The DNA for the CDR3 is TGTGCCAGCAGCTTAGGTGCCAGTGGAAACACCATATATTTT.